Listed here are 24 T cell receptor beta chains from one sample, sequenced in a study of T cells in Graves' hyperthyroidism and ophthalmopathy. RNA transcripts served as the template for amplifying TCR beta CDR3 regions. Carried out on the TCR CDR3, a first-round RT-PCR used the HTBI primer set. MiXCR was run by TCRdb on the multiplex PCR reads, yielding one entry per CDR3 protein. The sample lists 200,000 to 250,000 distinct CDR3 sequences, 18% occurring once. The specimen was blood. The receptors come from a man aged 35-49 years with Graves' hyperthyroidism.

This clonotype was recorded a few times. The CDR3 here is CATSDYHKGASYEQYF. CDR3 coding DNA: TGTGCCACCAGTGATTATCACAAGGGGGCCTCCTACGAGCAGTACTTC. V gene TRBV24-1 combines with J gene TRBJ2-7; TRBD1 matches 7 bases. J gave up 0 bases and V 2 bases, and 6 bases lay outside the gene matches. The CDR3 sequence is 16 residues long. Germline CDR1 KGHDR, CDR2 SFDVKD.

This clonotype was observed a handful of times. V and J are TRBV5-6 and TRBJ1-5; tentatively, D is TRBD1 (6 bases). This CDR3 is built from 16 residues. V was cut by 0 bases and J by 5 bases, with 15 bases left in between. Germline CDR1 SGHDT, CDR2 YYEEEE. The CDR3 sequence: CASSLAAAGVDQPQHF. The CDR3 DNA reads TGTGCCAGCAGCTTGGCCGCGGCAGGGGTGGATCAGCCCCAGCATTTT. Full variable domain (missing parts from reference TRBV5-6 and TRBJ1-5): DAGVTQSPTHLIKTRGQQVTLRCSPKSGHDTVSWYQQALGQGPQFIFQYYEEEERQRGNFPDRFSGHQFPNYSSELNVNALLLGDSALYLCASSLAAAGVDQPQHFGDGTRLSIL.

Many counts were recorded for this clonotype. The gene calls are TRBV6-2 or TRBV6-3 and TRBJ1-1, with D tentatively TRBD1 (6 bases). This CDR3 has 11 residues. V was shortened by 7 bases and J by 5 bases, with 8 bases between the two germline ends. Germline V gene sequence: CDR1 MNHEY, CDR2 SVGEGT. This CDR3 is CASTQGTEAFF. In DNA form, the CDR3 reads TGTGCCAGCACACAGGGTACTGAAGCTTTCTTT.

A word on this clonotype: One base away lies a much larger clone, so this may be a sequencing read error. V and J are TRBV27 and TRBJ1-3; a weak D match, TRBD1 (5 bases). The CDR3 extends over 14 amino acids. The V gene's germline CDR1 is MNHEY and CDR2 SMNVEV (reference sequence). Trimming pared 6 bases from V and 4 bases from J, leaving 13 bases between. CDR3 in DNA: TGTGCCAGCAGAATCCAGGGCTTAGGAAACACCATATATTTT. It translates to CASRIQGLGNTIYF.

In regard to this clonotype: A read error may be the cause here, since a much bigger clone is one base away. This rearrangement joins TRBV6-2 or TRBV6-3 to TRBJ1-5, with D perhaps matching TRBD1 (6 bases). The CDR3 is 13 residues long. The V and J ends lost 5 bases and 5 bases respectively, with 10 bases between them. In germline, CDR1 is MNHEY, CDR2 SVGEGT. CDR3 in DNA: TGTGCCAGCAGTAGACAGGAGTATCAGCCCCAGCATTTT. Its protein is CASSRQEYQPQHF.

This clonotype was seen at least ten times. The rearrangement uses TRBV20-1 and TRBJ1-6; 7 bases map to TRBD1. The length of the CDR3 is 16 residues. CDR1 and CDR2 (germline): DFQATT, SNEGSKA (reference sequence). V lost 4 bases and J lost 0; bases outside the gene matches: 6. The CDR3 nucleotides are TGCAGTGCTACCGGGACAGAGAGCTCCTATAATTCACCCCTCCACTTT. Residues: CSATGTESSYNSPLHF.

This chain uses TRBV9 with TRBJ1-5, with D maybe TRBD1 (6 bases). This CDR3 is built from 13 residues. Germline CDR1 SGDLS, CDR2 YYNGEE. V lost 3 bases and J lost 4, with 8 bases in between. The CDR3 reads CASSATGNQPQHF. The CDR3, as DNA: TGTGCCAGCAGCGCGACAGGTAATCAGCCCCAGCATTTT.

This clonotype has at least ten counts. CDR3 coding DNA: TGTGCCAGCATGGCAGGGTCCTACTATGGCTACACCTTC. Protein product: CASMAGSYYGYTF. The V gene is TRBV2, the J gene TRBJ1-2; possible D gene TRBD1, 5 bases. CDR1 SNHLY and CDR2 FYNNEI come from the germline V gene. V was pared by 7 bases and J by 3 bases, with 12 bases between. The CDR3 is made up of 13 amino acids.

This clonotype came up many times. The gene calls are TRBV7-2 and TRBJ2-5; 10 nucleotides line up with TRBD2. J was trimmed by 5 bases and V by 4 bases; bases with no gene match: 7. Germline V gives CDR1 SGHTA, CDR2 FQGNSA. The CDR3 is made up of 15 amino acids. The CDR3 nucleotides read TGTGCCAGCAGCTGGGGACTAGCGACTTGGGAGACCCAGTACTTC. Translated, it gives CASSWGLATWETQYF.

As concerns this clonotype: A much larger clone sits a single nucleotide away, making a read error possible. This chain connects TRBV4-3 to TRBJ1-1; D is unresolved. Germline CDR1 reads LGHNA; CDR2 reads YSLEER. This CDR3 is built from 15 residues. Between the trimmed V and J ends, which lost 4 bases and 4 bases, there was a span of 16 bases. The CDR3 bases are TGCGCCAGCAGCCGCCAGGCCAGGAGAAGCACTGAAGCTTTCTTT. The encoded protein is CASSRQARRSTEAFF.

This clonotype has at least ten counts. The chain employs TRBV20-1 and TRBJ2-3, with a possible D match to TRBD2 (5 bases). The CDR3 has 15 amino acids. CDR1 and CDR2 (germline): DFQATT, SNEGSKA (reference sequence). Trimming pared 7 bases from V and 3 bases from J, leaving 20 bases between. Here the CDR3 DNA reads TGCAGTGTTGAGCTTTGGGAGCAGAAGACAGATACGCAGTATTTT. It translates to CSVELWEQKTDTQYF.

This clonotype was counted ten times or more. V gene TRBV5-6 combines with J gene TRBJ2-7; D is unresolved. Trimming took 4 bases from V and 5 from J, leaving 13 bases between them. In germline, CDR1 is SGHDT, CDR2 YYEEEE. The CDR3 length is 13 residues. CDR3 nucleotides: TGTGCCAGCAGCCTCGGCCCATTCAACGAGCAGTACTTC. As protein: CASSLGPFNEQYF. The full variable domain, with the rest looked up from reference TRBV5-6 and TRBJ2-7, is DAGVTQSPTHLIKTRGQQVTLRCSPKSGHDTVSWYQQALGQGPQFIFQYYEEEERQRGNFPDRFSGHQFPNYSSELNVNALLLGDSALYLCASSLGPFNEQYFGPGTRLTVT.

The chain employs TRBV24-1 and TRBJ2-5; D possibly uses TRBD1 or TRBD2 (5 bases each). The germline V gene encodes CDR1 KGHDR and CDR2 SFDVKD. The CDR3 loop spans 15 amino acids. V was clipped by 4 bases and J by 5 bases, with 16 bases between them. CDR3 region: CATSEVIGGMETQYF. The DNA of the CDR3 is TGTGCCACCAGTGAAGTTATTGGGGGAATGGAGACCCAGTACTTC.

CDR3 coding DNA: TGTGCCAGCAGCTTAGATTCGGGTCGGGTGGACGAGCAGTACTTC. Encoded protein: CASSLDSGRVDEQYF. V gene TRBV7-2 combines with J gene TRBJ2-7; D is unresolved. From germline, CDR1 is SGHTA and CDR2 FQGNSA. The CDR3 totals 15 residues. Trimming shortened V by 1 base and J by 5 bases, and 15 bases separated the two germline ends.

The DNA for the CDR3 is TGTGCCAGCAGCCAAGCCGGGTCCGGGGAGCTGTTTTTT. This codes for CASSQAGSGELFF. The chain has TRBV4-2 and TRBJ2-2; unclear D gene. Germline CDR1 and CDR2: LGHNA and YNFKEQ. This CDR3 has 13 residues. V lost 1 base and J lost 6, with 6 bases in between.

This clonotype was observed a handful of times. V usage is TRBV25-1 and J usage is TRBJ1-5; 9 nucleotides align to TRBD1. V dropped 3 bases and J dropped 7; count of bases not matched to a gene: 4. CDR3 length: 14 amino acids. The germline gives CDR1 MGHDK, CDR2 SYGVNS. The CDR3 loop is CASSEGQGWQPQHF. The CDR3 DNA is TGTGCCAGCAGTGAGGGACAGGGCTGGCAGCCCCAGCATTTT.

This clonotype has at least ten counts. The CDR3 here is CASSLFAGETQYF. CDR3 nucleotide sequence: TGCGCCAGCAGCTTGTTCGCTGGGGAGACCCAGTACTTC. This rearrangement joins TRBV5-1 to TRBJ2-5; D remains unclear. Germline V gene sequence: CDR1 SGHRS, CDR2 YFSETQ. The length of the CDR3 is 13 residues. Deletions cut 1 base from V and 5 bases from J, with 9 bases between.

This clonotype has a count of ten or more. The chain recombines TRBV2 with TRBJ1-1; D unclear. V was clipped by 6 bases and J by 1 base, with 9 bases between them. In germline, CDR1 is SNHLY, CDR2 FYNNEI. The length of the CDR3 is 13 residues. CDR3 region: CASSVDGNTEAFF. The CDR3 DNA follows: TGTGCCAGCAGCGTGGACGGGAACACTGAAGCTTTCTTT. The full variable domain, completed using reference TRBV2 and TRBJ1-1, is EPEVTQTPSHQVTQMGQEVILRCVPISNHLYFYWYRQILGQKVEFLVSFYNNEISEKSEIFDDQFSVERPDGSNFTLKIRSTKLEDSAMYFCASSVDGNTEAFFGQGTRLTVV.

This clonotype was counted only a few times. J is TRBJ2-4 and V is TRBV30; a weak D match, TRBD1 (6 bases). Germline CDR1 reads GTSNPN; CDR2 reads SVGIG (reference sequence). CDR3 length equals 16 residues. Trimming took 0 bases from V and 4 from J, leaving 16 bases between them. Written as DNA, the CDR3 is TGTGCCTGGAGTGTACGGGGACAAGTAAGAAAAAACATTCAGTACTTC. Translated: CAWSVRGQVRKNIQYF.

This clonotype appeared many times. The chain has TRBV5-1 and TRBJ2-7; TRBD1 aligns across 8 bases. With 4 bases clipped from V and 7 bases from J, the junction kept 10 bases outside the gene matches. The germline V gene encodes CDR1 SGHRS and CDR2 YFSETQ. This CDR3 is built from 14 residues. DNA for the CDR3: TGCGCCAGCAGCCCGGGGACAGGTGATATGGAGCAGTACTTC. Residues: CASSPGTGDMEQYF.

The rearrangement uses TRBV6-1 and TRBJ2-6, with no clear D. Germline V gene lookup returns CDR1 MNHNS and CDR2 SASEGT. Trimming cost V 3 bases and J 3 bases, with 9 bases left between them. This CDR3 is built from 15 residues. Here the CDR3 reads CASSDEVYGANVLTF. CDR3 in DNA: TGTGCCAGCAGTGACGAGGTTTATGGGGCCAACGTCCTGACTTTC.

CDR3 sequence reads: CASSQERGGGNSPLHF. The CDR3 bases are TGCGCCAGCAGCCAAGAAAGAGGGGGGGGAAATTCACCCCTCCACTTT. This sequence joins TRBV4-1 and TRBJ1-6; a weak D match, TRBD1 (6 bases). CDR3 length equals 16 residues. Per germline, CDR1 MGHRA and CDR2 YSYEKL. V gave up 0 bases and J gave up 7 bases, with 13 bases separating them.

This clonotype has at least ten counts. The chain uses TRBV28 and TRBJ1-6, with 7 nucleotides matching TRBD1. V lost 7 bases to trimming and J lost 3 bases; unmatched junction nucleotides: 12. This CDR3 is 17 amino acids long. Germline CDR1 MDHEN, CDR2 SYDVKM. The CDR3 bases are TGTGCCAGCATCACTGGAGGGACAGAGCACTATAATTCACCCCTCCACTTT. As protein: CASITGGTEHYNSPLHF.

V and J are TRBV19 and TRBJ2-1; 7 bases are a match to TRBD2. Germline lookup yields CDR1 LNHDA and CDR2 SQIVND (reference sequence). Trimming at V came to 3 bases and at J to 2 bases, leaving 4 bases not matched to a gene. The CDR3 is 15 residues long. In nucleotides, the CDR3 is TGTGCCAGTAGTATTATGGGGGGGGCCTACAATGAGCAGTTCTTC. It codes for CASSIMGGAYNEQFF.